This paragraph reports one T cell receptor beta chain. What it recognizes is unknown. The data stem from a study of cytomegalovirus exposure and HLA in healthy donors. Study-wide findings and caveats: When the data were analyzed later, several of the most significant clusters appeared to be linked to common viral pathogens.

CDR1 MNHEY and CDR2 SVGAGI come from the germline V gene. This CDR3 is built from 16 residues. With 4 bases clipped from V and 2 bases from J, the junction kept 5 bases outside the gene matches. 13 Jbeta primers and 60 Vbeta primers were used for the PCR. Only in-frame clones appear in the TCRdb table, and some are missing; sequencing was by immunoSEQ multiplex PCR. The profile covers about 160,000 clones, with 80% to 90% appearing a single time and 5% to 7.5% taken by the ten largest. The TCR comes from a man aged 50-59 years in good health and CMV-seropositive. What was sequenced was PBMCs. The rearrangement links TRBV6-5 to TRBJ2-2, with 9 bases matching TRBD1. CDR3: CASSLGQGVNTGELFF. The CDR3 DNA reads TGTGCCAGCAGTTTGGGACAGGGAGTAAACACCGGGGAGCTGTTTTTT.